The 20 T cell receptor beta chains below all came from one sample that was sequenced in a study of CD8 T cells in Susac syndrome. When the RNA was reverse transcribed, random hexamers were used with an input of about 0.5 to 1 ug. TCRdb reprocessed the immunoSEQ multiplex PCR reads with MiXCR, giving one entry per CDR3 protein. The profile covers about 180,000 distinct CDR3 sequences, with around 95% appearing a single time and around 0.12% taken by the ten largest. The sequenced material came from CD4+ T cells from PBMCs. These TCRs come from a human donor with Susac syndrome.

V and J are TRBV7-2 and TRBJ1-6; the match to TRBD1 covers 12 bases. V dropped 5 bases and J dropped 13; count of bases not matched to a gene: 6. The germline V gene has CDR1 SGHTA and CDR2 FQGNSA. The CDR3 sequence is 14 residues long. CDR3 protein: CASSPGQGASPLHF. DNA for the CDR3: TGTGCCAGCAGCCCGGGACAGGGGGCCTCCCCCCTCCACTTT.

The V and J genes are TRBV5-6 and TRBJ2-1; D remains ambiguous. The CDR3 spans 13 residues. The V and J ends lost 3 bases and 4 bases respectively, with 8 bases between them. CDR1 and CDR2 from the germline V gene are SGHDT and YYEEEE. The CDR3 loop is CASSSDAYNEQFF. The CDR3 DNA sequence: TGTGCCAGCAGCTCGGACGCGTACAATGAGCAGTTCTTC.

This chain connects TRBV7-9 to TRBJ1-2; tentative D call: TRBD1 (6 bases). The CDR3 is 15 residues long. The V end lost 3 bases, the J end lost 1 base, and 12 bases lay between the germline ends. Looked up from germline, CDR1 is SEHNR and CDR2 is FQNEAQ (reference sequence). Written as DNA, the CDR3 is TGTGCCAGCAGCTTGCAACAGGGAAGTAACTATGGCTACACCTTC. Protein: CASSLQQGSNYGYTF.

The chain combines TRBV3-1 with TRBJ2-5; D is possibly TRBD2 (5 bases). Trimming cost V 3 bases and J 7 bases, with 15 bases left between them. Looked up from germline, CDR1 is LGHDT and CDR2 is YNNKEL (reference sequence). The CDR3 spans 14 residues. For the CDR3, the DNA is TGTGCCAGCAGCCAGGTAGCTCGGAGCGGGACCCAGTACTTC. It yields the protein CASSQVARSGTQYF.

This chain links TRBV9 with TRBJ2-1; D uncertain. CDR3 length: 14 amino acids. Trimming pared 0 bases from V and 13 bases from J, leaving 17 bases between. CDR1 SGDLS and CDR2 YYNGEE come from the germline V gene. CDR3 nucleotide sequence: TGTGCCAGCAGCGTAGGTCCGGCCAACGCGGATCAGTTCTTC. Its protein is CASSVGPANADQFF.

The rearrangement uses TRBV30 and TRBJ2-3, with 10 bases aligning to TRBD2. Looked up from germline, CDR1 is GTSNPN and CDR2 is SVGIG (reference sequence). This CDR3 has 17 residues. The ends lost 5 bases at V and 4 bases at J; junction bases unmatched: 15. CDR3 DNA sequence: TGTGCCTGGCGGGAGCCTTTACTAGCGGGAAGGGCAGATACGCAGTATTTT. Protein sequence: CAWREPLLAGRADTQYF.

The DNA of the CDR3 is TGTGCCAGCACCCTGGACAGGAAATATGGCTACACCTTC. It translates to CASTLDRKYGYTF. The rearrangement joins TRBV28 to TRBJ1-2, with 7 nucleotides matching TRBD1. Looked up from germline, CDR1 is MDHEN and CDR2 is SYDVKM. With V trimmed by 7 bases and J by 5 bases, 7 bases remained unmatched. CDR3 length: 13 amino acids.

V and J are TRBV29-1 and TRBJ2-7; 8 bases agree with TRBD1. J gave up 4 bases and V 6 bases, and 8 bases lay outside the gene matches. This CDR3 is 13 amino acids long. Germline-derived CDR1 and CDR2 are SQVTM and ANQGSEA. CDR3: CSVRGTGFYEQYF. The CDR3 DNA reads as TGCAGCGTGCGTGGGACAGGATTTTACGAGCAGTACTTC.

The sample holds one count of this clonotype. The chain carries TRBV5-4 and TRBJ2-1; TRBD1 matches at 7 bases. Unmatched junction bases numbered 10, after V lost 2 bases and J lost 8 bases. This CDR3 spans 15 amino acids. CDR1 is SGHNT and CDR2 is YYREEE in the germline V gene (reference sequence). This chain's CDR3 is CASSFGTGARDEQFF. As DNA, the CDR3 is TGTGCCAGCAGCTTCGGAACAGGGGCGCGGGATGAGCAGTTCTTC.

CDR3 in amino acids: CASILYHGYTF. The CDR3 DNA reads as TGTGCCAGCATCCTGTACCATGGCTACACCTTC. This sequence joins TRBV7-2 and TRBJ1-2, with no clear D. Trimming cost V 7 bases and J 6 bases, with 9 bases left between them. The CDR3 has 11 residues. Per germline, CDR1 SGHTA and CDR2 FQGNSA.

The chain uses TRBV27 and TRBJ1-5, with D maybe TRBD1 (6 bases). Germline V gene data show CDR1 as MNHEY and CDR2 as SMNVEV (reference sequence). This CDR3 is built from 14 residues. V lost 5 bases to trimming and J lost 3 bases, with 11 bases between them. Here the CDR3 reads CASSATGNNQPQHF. The CDR3 DNA follows: TGTGCCAGCAGTGCCACAGGGAACAATCAGCCCCAGCATTTT.

The rearrangement joins TRBV3-1 to TRBJ2-2; the D is unclear. Trimming stripped 6 bases from V and 2 bases from J, with 10 bases between. There are 14 residues in the CDR3. Germline CDR1 reads LGHDT; CDR2 reads YNNKEL (reference sequence). CDR3 nucleotide sequence: TGTGCCAGCAGTCGGTTCGGCAACACCGGGGAGCTGTTTTTT. It is translated as CASSRFGNTGELFF.

This chain joins TRBV4-3 and TRBJ2-3; 8 bases fit TRBD2. The CDR3 has 15 amino acids. The germline gives CDR1 LGHNA, CDR2 YSLEER. The ends lost 2 bases at V and 4 bases at J; junction bases unmatched: 5. The CDR3 reads CASSQTGGSADTQYF. The CDR3 coding sequence is TGCGCCAGCAGCCAAACGGGGGGGAGCGCAGATACGCAGTATTTT.

The genes are TRBV21-1 and TRBJ2-4; TRBD1 is taken as the D call from the table, unchecked against the DNA. TRBV21-1 is a known pseudogene. The CDR3 is 17 residues long. CDR3 amino acids: CASSSKGTWNAKNIQYF. The CDR3 region has the DNA TGTGCCAGCAGCAGTAAGGGGACCTGGAATGCCAAAAACATTCAGTACTTC.

On this clonotype: It is unclear where the CDR3 begins or ends on the DNA, so no DNA is shown, and the CDR3 is as TCRdb lists it. The V gene is TRBV15, the J gene TRBJ2-3; the table's D call, TRBD1, has no DNA check behind it. Ends included, the CDR3 has 15 residues. Per germline, CDR1 LNHNV and CDR2 YYDKDF (reference sequence). CDR3 loop: CATSRDVGTGTGRNF.

The V gene is TRBV25-1, the J gene TRBJ2-7; no reliable D call. The V gene lost 4 bases and the J gene lost 0 bases, with 7 bases spanning the gap. The germline V gene has CDR1 MGHDK and CDR2 SYGVNS. This CDR3 has 13 residues. The DNA for the CDR3 is TGTGCCAGCAGTGGAATGAGCTCCTACGAGCAGTACTTC. Its translation is CASSGMSSYEQYF.

The chain couples TRBV28 to TRBJ2-7; 9 bases match TRBD2. The junction had 8 bases not matched to a gene; V was cut back by 6 bases and J by 2 bases. Germline values: CDR1 MDHEN, CDR2 SYDVKM. The CDR3 runs 15 residues. CDR3 loop: CASRDGAGGAYEQYF. The CDR3, as DNA: TGTGCCAGCAGAGACGGAGCGGGAGGAGCCTACGAGCAGTACTTC.

The J gene is TRBJ2-5, the V gene TRBV28; D remains ambiguous. The CDR3 has 12 amino acids. Trimming left V 8 bases short and J 4 bases short, with 11 bases between. Looked up from germline, CDR1 is MDHEN and CDR2 is SYDVKM. The CDR3 here is CASCRVRETQYF. The CDR3 nucleotides are TGTGCCAGCTGCCGGGTGAGAGAGACCCAGTACTTC.

The chain is built from TRBV30 and TRBJ1-2; no firm D call. Trimming took off 7 bases at V and 8 bases at J, with 17 bases between the two ends. This CDR3 region has 12 residues. Per the germline V gene, CDR1 is GTSNPN and CDR2 is SVGIG (reference sequence). Here the CDR3 DNA reads TGTGCCTATCGTGGGAGGGCGCGGGGCTACACCTTC. This sequence encodes CAYRGRARGYTF.

This clonotype has a single count. This rearrangement joins TRBV4-3 to TRBJ1-4; D uncertain. The CDR3 loop spans 13 amino acids. The germline V and J ends were trimmed by 0 bases and 15 bases, with 14 bases remaining between them. Per germline, CDR1 LGHNA and CDR2 YSLEER. The CDR3 region is CASSQDLARRVFF. The CDR3 DNA follows: TGCGCCAGCAGCCAAGATTTAGCCAGGCGGGTGTTTTTT.